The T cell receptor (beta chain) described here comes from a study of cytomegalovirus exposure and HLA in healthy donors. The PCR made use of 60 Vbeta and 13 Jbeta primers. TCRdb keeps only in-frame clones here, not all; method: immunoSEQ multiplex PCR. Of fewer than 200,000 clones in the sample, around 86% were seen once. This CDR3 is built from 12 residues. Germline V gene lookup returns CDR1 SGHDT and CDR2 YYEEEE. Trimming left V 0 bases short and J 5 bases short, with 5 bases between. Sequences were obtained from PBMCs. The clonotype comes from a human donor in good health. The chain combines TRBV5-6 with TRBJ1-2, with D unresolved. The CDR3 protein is CASSLGTYGYTF. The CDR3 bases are TGTGCCAGCAGCTTGGGTACTTATGGCTACACCTTC.